This is a list of T cell receptor beta chains from one sample in a study of radiotherapy plus CTLA-4 blockade in lung cancer. Some clones are missing from TCRdb's copy, which holds only in-frame ones; the method was immunoSEQ multiplex PCR. The table has fewer than 90,000 clones, 75% to 90% seen once. The specimen was peripheral blood, collected from a patient treated with radiotherapy plus ipilimumab. These receptors originate from a human donor with non-small cell lung cancer who had stable disease on radiotherapy plus ipilimumab. CDR3s leave out the opening cysteine and the closing phenylalanine or tryptophan.

TRBV4-1	TRBJ1-1	ASSQKDRGLTEAF
TRBV6-1	TRBJ2-3	ASSETWSSGASTDTQY
TRBV29-1	TRBJ1-2	SVILGMGYGYT
TRBV21-1	TRBJ2-7	ASPGLAGGLSYEQY
TRBV9	TRBJ2-3	ASSTGDTDTQY
TRBV25-1	TRBJ2-1	ASSTSGLAGANEQF
TRBV27	TRBJ2-3	ASSLGLAGGDTQY
TRBV27	TRBJ1-6	ASRAISQGAYSPLH
TRBV19	TRBJ2-1	ASSIQRLANERTF
TRBV25-1	TRBJ2-1	ASGSLGGSSYNEQF
TRBV7-2	TRBJ2-5	ASSRTSGREETQY
TRBV10-2	.	ASTAGTTNNEQF
TRBV5-8	TRBJ2-5	ASSLTGGRGETQY
TRBV5-1	TRBJ2-7	ASSLEGQAREQY
TRBV29-1	TRBJ1-4	SVNPGTGNEKLF
TRBV27	TRBJ1-1	ASSPLGRLMNTEAF
TRBV11-2	TRBJ1-2	ASSPVGSDRLHYGYT
TRBV6-5	TRBJ2-2	ASRPPGGNTGELF
TRBV7-3	TRBJ1-1	ASSSVGGTEAF
TRBV2	TRBJ2-2	ASNTPGTANTGELF
TRBV28	TRBJ2-1	ASSFTLAGGEQF